This TCR beta chain was captured by sequencing in a study of T-cell reconstitution after alpha-beta-depleted transplantation in children. Preparation of the TCRbeta library was carried out with unique molecular identifiers. MiXCR, run by TCRdb on the PCR reads, gives a single entry per CDR3 protein. The sample gives 100,000 to 130,000 distinct CDR3 sequences, 5% to 7% of which show up once; roughly 24% is in the top ten. The CDR3 is made up of 15 amino acids. Trimming cost V 4 bases and J 3 bases, with 16 bases left between them. Germline loops: CDR1 SGHTS, CDR2 YDEGEE. Study findings and constraints: After one year, T-cell counts and TCRbeta diversity mostly came from new T cells.

This clonotype has a count of ten or more. The target antigen is unknown. Sequencing was performed on PBMCs, mostly from graft donor cells, taken 360 days after TCRalphabeta/CD19-depleted stem cell transplant. The V and J genes are TRBV5-8 and TRBJ1-1; D call uncertain. This clonotype was sampled from a male patient aged 2-15 years who had a stem cell transplant for acute lymphoblastic leukemia, so the T cells may come from the graft donor. CDR3 in DNA: TGTGCCAGCAGCCAACGGGCCCGCGGGGACACTGAAGCTTTCTTT. This gives the protein CASSQRARGDTEAFF.